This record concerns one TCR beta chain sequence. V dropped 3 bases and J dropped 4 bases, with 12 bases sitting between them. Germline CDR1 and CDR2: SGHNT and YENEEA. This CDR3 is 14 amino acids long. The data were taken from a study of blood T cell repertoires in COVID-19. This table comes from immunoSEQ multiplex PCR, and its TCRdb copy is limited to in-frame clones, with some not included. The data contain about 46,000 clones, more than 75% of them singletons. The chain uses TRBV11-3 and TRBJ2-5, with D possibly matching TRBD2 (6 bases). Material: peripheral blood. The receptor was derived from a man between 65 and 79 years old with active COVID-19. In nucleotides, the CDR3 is TGTGCCAGCAGCTTGGGCGGGGATGCAGAGACCCAGTACTTC. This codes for CASSLGGDAETQYF.